This entry describes one T cell receptor beta chain. These data come from a study of response to subunit inactivated influenza vaccine. Using its own MiXCR run on the RT-PCR reads, TCRdb lists one record per CDR3 protein. This table has under 850,000 distinct CDR3 sequences, under 20% appearing once. This TCR came from a man aged 50-59 years who received an inactivated influenza vaccine. The specimen comprised PBMCs from blood, sampled roughly 5 days after vaccination.

CDR3 nucleotide sequence: TGTGCCAGCAGCTTAGAGGCTAGCGGGGGGTTCAAGCAGTACTTC. Translating it yields CASSLEASGGFKQYF. The V and J genes are TRBV7-2 and TRBJ2-7; 11 bases are shared with TRBD2. The V gene end was trimmed by 1 base and the J gene end by 8 bases; junction bases not matched to a gene: 7. Germline CDR1 is SGHTA and CDR2 is FQGNSA. The length of the CDR3 is 15 residues. The complete variable domain, with remaining parts taken from reference TRBV7-2 and TRBJ2-7, reads GAGVSQSPSNKVTEKGKDVELRCDPISGHTALYWYRQSLGQGLEFLIYFQGNSAPDKSGLPSDRFSAERTGGSVSTLTIQRTQQEDSAVYLCASSLEASGGFKQYFGPGTRLTVT.